This TCR beta chain was identified in a study of cytomegalovirus exposure and HLA in healthy donors. Points from the study as a whole: Earlier analysis found most TCR beta V segments productive about 90% or about 30% of the time.

PCR amplification relied on 60 Vbeta primers (plus 13 Jbeta primers). Measured with immunoSEQ multiplex PCR; TCRdb has only the in-frame clones, and not every one. The data show around 110,000 clones, about three quarters seen once. This CDR3 region has 17 residues. Germline CDR1 is MNHNS and CDR2 is SASEGT. Deletions cut 1 base from V and 3 bases from J, with 19 bases between. Comment on this clone: Antigen unknown.

The chain carries TRBV6-1 and TRBJ2-7, with a possible D match to TRBD2 (6 bases). The sequencing sample was made of PBMCs. This receptor was taken from a woman aged 45 to 65 in good health and CMV-seropositive. In DNA, the CDR3 is TGTGCCAGCAGTGAAGGGGATTGGGGGACTTTACTCTACGAGCAGTACTTC. It is translated as CASSEGDWGTLLYEQYF.